A selection of T cell receptor beta chains follows, all from one sample in a study of T cells in Graves' hyperthyroidism and ophthalmopathy. TCRdb re-derived calls from the multiplex PCR reads in MiXCR, one entry per CDR3 protein. The sample includes roughly 570,000 distinct CDR3 sequences, about half of them seen just once. The material sequenced was peripheral blood or thyroid tissue (not recorded which). The receptors were sampled from an adult woman with Graves' disease, either hyperthyroidism or ophthalmopathy (not recorded which). Each CDR3 is given with its conserved first and last residue. D genes are given only for firm matches. Rows may omit the clone size; those that give it use once, few, many or a size class.

>.|TRBJ2-7|TRBD1|TRBV5-1
CASSQSGTGTSHEQYF
TGCGCCAGCAGCCAATCCGGGACAGGGACGTCCCACGAGCAGTACTTC
>few|TRBJ2-3|.|TRBV30
CAWNLLDTQYF
TGTGCCTGGAACCTTCTAGATACGCAGTATTTT
>many|TRBJ2-2|.|TRBV27
CASRLNTGELFF
TGTGCCAGCAGATTGAACACCGGGGAGCTGTTTTTT
>.|TRBJ1-1|.|TRBV10-3
CASSDGQSTRTEAFF
TGTGCCAGCAGTGATGGACAGTCCACGCGGACTGAAGCTTTCTTT
>.|TRBJ2-2|TRBD1|TRBV7-9
CASSWTTGRSGELFF
TGTGCCAGCAGCTGGACGACAGGGCGGTCCGGGGAGCTGTTTTTT
>.|TRBJ1-1|TRBD1|TRBV24-1
CATSDAPGQGNTEAFF
TGTGCCACCAGTGACGCGCCGGGACAGGGAAACACTGAAGCTTTCTTT
>few|TRBJ1-5|.|TRBV7-8
CASSLQHASNQPQHF
TGTGCCAGCAGCTTGCAACATGCTAGCAATCAGCCCCAGCATTTT
>.|TRBJ1-2|.|TRBV25-1
CASSEGLRDGYTF
TGTGCCAGCTCCGAGGGACTAAGGGATGGCTACACCTTC
>.|TRBJ2-5|.|TRBV19
CASSPQTGGSAQYF
TGTGCCAGTAGTCCTCAGACAGGAGGATCGGCCCAGTACTTC
>many|TRBJ1-2|.|TRBV7-6
CASSLALGSSYGYTF
TGTGCCAGCAGCTTAGCGCTTGGCAGTAGCTATGGCTACACCTTC
>few|TRBJ2-1|.|TRBV15
CATSRRRGRDEQFF
TGTGCCACCAGCAGACGGAGGGGGAGGGATGAGCAGTTCTTC
>once|TRBJ1-1|.|TRBV20-1
CSARETGRDTEAFF
TGCAGTGCTAGAGAAACCGGGAGGGACACTGAAGCTTTCTTT
>many|TRBJ2-7|TRBD2|TRBV7-3
CASSLGTSETEGGLTSYEQYF
TGTGCCAGCAGCTTAGGGACTAGCGAAACGGAGGGCGGATTGACGTCCTACGAGCAGTACTTC
>.|TRBJ1-4|TRBD1|TRBV7-3
CASSLGAGGKLGKLFF
TGTGCCAGCAGCTTAGGGGCAGGGGGCAAGTTGGGGAAACTGTTTTTT
>.|TRBJ2-7|.|TRBV29-1
CSVEGEQHYEQYF
TGCAGCGTTGAAGGGGAACAGCACTACGAGCAGTACTTC
>many|TRBJ1-4|.|TRBV20-1
CSARPTRGSNEKLFF
TGCAGTGCAAGACCCACCCGGGGAAGTAATGAAAAACTGTTTTTT
>many|TRBJ1-2|.|TRBV7-9
CASSRTARSLIYGYTF
TGTGCCAGCAGCCGCACGGCCCGGTCCCTTATTTATGGCTACACCTTC
>.|TRBJ1-2|.|TRBV6-1
CASNKGGAQLRSTYGYTF
TGTGCCAGCAACAAGGGGGGAGCCCAATTAAGATCCACCTATGGCTACACCTTC
>.|TRBJ2-5|.|TRBV5-4
CAGSQVSGLGRETQYF
TGTGCCGGCAGCCAAGTTTCAGGGCTGGGGCGGGAGACCCAGTACTTC
>.|TRBJ2-5|.|TRBV5-1
CASGASSAGLQETQYF
TGCGCCAGCGGGGCGTCCTCAGCGGGTCTCCAAGAGACCCAGTACTTC
>few|TRBJ2-7|.|TRBV7-2
CASSPSWGSYEQYF
TGTGCCAGCAGCCCCAGCTGGGGGTCCTACGAGCAGTACTTC
>many|TRBJ2-5|.|TRBV20-1
CSARLTENLETQYF
TGCAGTGCTCGCTTGACGGAGAACCTAGAGACCCAGTACTTC
>few|TRBJ1-2|.|TRBV7-9
CASSESTLEINYGYTF
TGTGCCAGCAGCGAAAGCACCCTGGAGATTAACTATGGCTACACCTTC
>many|TRBJ2-2|.|TRBV29-1
CSVESTNPNTGELFF
TGCAGCGTTGAATCCACTAACCCGAACACCGGGGAGCTGTTTTTT
>.|TRBJ2-5|TRBD2|TRBV19
CASGLGSGSIQETQYF
TGTGCCAGTGGGCTCGGGAGCGGGAGCATCCAAGAGACCCAGTACTTC
>.|TRBJ1-6|.|TRBV7-2
CASSQSSYNSPLHF
TGTGCCAGCAGCCAGAGCTCCTATAATTCACCCCTCCACTTT
>many|TRBJ2-5|.|TRBV11-2
CASSLGVKSQYF
TGTGCCAGCAGCCTCGGTGTTAAGTCCCAGTACTTC
>.|TRBJ2-7|.|TRBV7-8
CASTFGRFREQYF
TGTGCCAGCACTTTCGGGCGGTTTAGAGAGCAGTACTTC
>.|TRBJ1-6|.|TRBV24-1
CATSDPDSYSPLHF
TGTGCCACCAGTGACCCGGACAGTTATTCACCCCTCCACTTT
>.|TRBJ2-1|.|TRBV7-2
CASSFTGGSPEQFF
TGTGCCAGCAGCTTTACGGGTGGTTCTCCCGAGCAGTTCTTC
>many|TRBJ1-2|TRBD1|TRBV6-2/TRBV6-3
CASSQYHRGENLGYTF
TGTGCCAGCAGTCAATATCACAGGGGCGAGAACCTCGGCTACACCTTC
>.|TRBJ1-5|.|TRBV15
CATAATRIRGLRPQHF
TGTGCCACCGCCGCGACACGAATCAGGGGCCTTAGGCCCCAGCATTTT
>.|TRBJ1-4|.|TRBV28
CASSFSPGRSSEKLFF
TGTGCCAGCAGTTTTTCGCCGGGGCGGTCGTCTGAAAAACTGTTTTTT
>.|TRBJ2-5|TRBD1|TRBV5-1
CASSSSGTGRETQYF
TGCGCCAGCAGCTCCTCCGGGACAGGGAGAGAGACCCAGTACTTC
>.|TRBJ1-3|.|TRBV6-1
CASSETGSGNTIYF
TGTGCCAGCAGTGAAACAGGCTCTGGAAACACCATATATTTT
>many|TRBJ2-7|TRBD1|TRBV12-3/TRBV12-4
CASSRQGRGEQYF
TGTGCCAGCAGTCGACAGGGGAGAGGCGAGCAGTACTTC
>many|TRBJ1-2|.|TRBV20-1
CSAVSGRNYGYTF
TGCAGTGCTGTTAGTGGGCGTAACTATGGCTACACCTTC